Many counts were recorded for the clone carrying this T cell receptor (beta chain). Germline assignment: CDR1 MNHNS and CDR2 SASEGT. The ends were cut back, 5 bases at V and 3 bases at J, with 11 bases in the middle. This CDR3 has 14 residues. Documented time point: persistent/refractory GD, antithyroid drugs over 5 years with positive TRAb. PBMC RNA served as the TCR library source. Investigators prepared the TCR beta libraries by applying iRepertoire HTBI primers and Arm-PCR of CDR3 regions. TCRdb fed the multiplex PCR reads into MiXCR, producing one record per CDR3 protein. The repertoire holds about 470,000 distinct CDR3 sequences, about 20% seen once, with about 8.3% in the top ten. The record originates from a study of regulatory T cells in long-lasting Graves disease.

Here the sequenced sample was peripheral blood mononuclear cells (PBMCs), taken when the disease was refractory, from a patient treated with antithyroid drugs. This sequence was found in a female donor with Graves disease. V gene TRBV6-1 combines with J gene TRBJ1-5; no clear D. In DNA form, the CDR3 reads TGTGCCAGCAGTCCGACAAGATTCAATCAGCCCCAGCATTTT. It specifies CASSPTRFNQPQHF.